These T cell receptor beta chains were read from a single sample in a study of shared clonotypes between healthy human individuals. Sequenced by immunoSEQ multiplex PCR; TCRdb stores in-frame clones only, minus some. The repertoire has about 590,000 clones, less than 97% of them found once; the top ten carry about 0.11%. Material for sequencing was naive CD8+ T cells sorted from blood. The receptor set was obtained from a young woman in good health. Both conserved end residues are part of each CDR3. Fields, in order: J gene, V gene, D gene, clone size, CDR3 protein, CDR3 DNA. A D gene is named only where the DNA matches it firmly. Only part of the rows carry a size: once, few, many, or a class if the clone is expanded.

j_call: TRBJ1-4
v_call: TRBV27
d_call: TRBD1
clone_size: NA
cdr3_aa: CASTWTGVSEKLFF
cdr3_nt: TGTGCCAGCACATGGACAGGGGTGTCTGAAAAACTGTTTTTT

j_call: TRBJ1-1
v_call: TRBV27
d_call: NA
clone_size: NA
cdr3_aa: CASSLSQGANTEAFF
cdr3_nt: TGTGCCAGCAGTTTATCGCAGGGTGCGAACACTGAAGCTTTCTTT

j_call: TRBJ2-1
v_call: TRBV19
d_call: NA
clone_size: NA
cdr3_aa: CASSIARGDAEQFF
cdr3_nt: TGTGCCAGTAGTATTGCTCGGGGTGACGCGGAGCAGTTCTTC

j_call: TRBJ1-1
v_call: TRBV30
d_call: NA
clone_size: once
cdr3_aa: CAWGHSNTEAFF
cdr3_nt: TGTGCCTGGGGACACTCGAACACTGAAGCTTTCTTT

j_call: TRBJ2-1
v_call: TRBV27
d_call: NA
clone_size: NA
cdr3_aa: CASRPTQGYTFNEQFF
cdr3_nt: TGTGCCAGCAGACCCACGCAGGGATACACATTTAATGAGCAGTTCTTC

j_call: TRBJ2-3
v_call: TRBV28
d_call: NA
clone_size: once
cdr3_aa: CASIGPLTDTQYF
cdr3_nt: TGTGCCAGCATAGGACCCCTCACAGATACGCAGTATTTT

j_call: TRBJ2-7
v_call: TRBV10-3
d_call: TRBD1
clone_size: NA
cdr3_aa: CASREGATDTYEQYF
cdr3_nt: TGTGCCAGCCGAGAGGGGGCTACCGACACCTACGAGCAGTACTTC

j_call: TRBJ2-3
v_call: TRBV28
d_call: TRBD2
clone_size: NA
cdr3_aa: CASSLRGGSTDTQYF
cdr3_nt: TGTGCCAGCAGTTTAAGGGGAGGGAGCACAGATACGCAGTATTTT

j_call: TRBJ2-7
v_call: TRBV27
d_call: TRBD2
clone_size: once
cdr3_aa: CASWTSGSPYEQYF
cdr3_nt: TGTGCCAGCTGGACTAGCGGGAGTCCCTACGAGCAGTACTTC

j_call: TRBJ1-3
v_call: TRBV11-2
d_call: NA
clone_size: NA
cdr3_aa: CASSEQPNDLTNTIYF
cdr3_nt: TGTGCCAGCAGCGAGCAACCGAATGATTTGACAAACACCATATATTTT

j_call: TRBJ2-1
v_call: TRBV4-1
d_call: NA
clone_size: NA
cdr3_aa: CASSPRLGSSHEQFF
cdr3_nt: TGCGCCAGCAGCCCCCGACTAGGATCTAGCCATGAGCAGTTCTTC

j_call: TRBJ2-1
v_call: TRBV4-2
d_call: NA
clone_size: NA
cdr3_aa: CASRGDRGLSSYNEQFF
cdr3_nt: TGTGCCAGCAGGGGCGACCGGGGCCTGTCCTCCTACAATGAGCAGTTCTTC

j_call: TRBJ2-7
v_call: TRBV7-9
d_call: TRBD1
clone_size: NA
cdr3_aa: CASSLEIRDRSTEQYF
cdr3_nt: TGTGCCAGCAGCTTAGAGATCCGGGACAGATCTACAGAGCAGTACTTC

j_call: TRBJ2-7
v_call: TRBV5-6
d_call: TRBD1
clone_size: NA
cdr3_aa: CASSVGQSPYEQYF
cdr3_nt: TGTGCCAGCAGCGTGGGACAGTCACCCTACGAGCAGTACTTC

j_call: TRBJ2-2
v_call: TRBV2
d_call: NA
clone_size: once
cdr3_aa: CASSEGVELFF
cdr3_nt: TGTGCCAGCAGTGAGGGCGTTGAGCTGTTTTTT

j_call: TRBJ1-5
v_call: TRBV2
d_call: NA
clone_size: NA
cdr3_aa: CASSGTGNGQNSNQPQHF
cdr3_nt: TGTGCCAGCAGTGGAACGGGAAATGGACAAAATAGCAATCAGCCCCAGCATTTT

j_call: TRBJ2-7
v_call: TRBV27
d_call: NA
clone_size: NA
cdr3_aa: CASGRLHEQYF
cdr3_nt: TGTGCCAGCGGGCGGCTCCACGAGCAGTACTTC

j_call: TRBJ2-1
v_call: TRBV27
d_call: NA
clone_size: NA
cdr3_aa: CASSWYNEQFF
cdr3_nt: TGTGCCAGCAGTTGGTACAATGAGCAGTTCTTC

j_call: TRBJ2-7
v_call: TRBV28
d_call: NA
clone_size: once
cdr3_aa: CAAHRVGSYEQYF
cdr3_nt: TGTGCCGCCCACAGGGTGGGCTCCTACGAGCAGTACTTC

j_call: TRBJ2-1
v_call: TRBV4-1
d_call: NA
clone_size: once
cdr3_aa: CASSQVTFSSEQFF
cdr3_nt: TGCGCCAGCAGCCAAGTAACTTTTTCAAGTGAGCAGTTCTTC

j_call: TRBJ1-2
v_call: TRBV14
d_call: NA
clone_size: NA
cdr3_aa: CASSQVRDANYGYTF
cdr3_nt: TGTGCCAGCAGCCAAGTTCGGGACGCGAACTATGGCTACACCTTC

j_call: TRBJ2-1
v_call: TRBV28
d_call: TRBD2
clone_size: NA
cdr3_aa: CASNLVAGGPDTYNEQFF
cdr3_nt: TGTGCCAGCAACCTAGTAGCGGGAGGGCCTGACACCTACAATGAGCAGTTCTTC

j_call: TRBJ1-2
v_call: TRBV4-1
d_call: NA
clone_size: NA
cdr3_aa: CASSHGQTNYGYTF
cdr3_nt: TGCGCCAGCAGCCATGGGCAGACAAACTATGGCTACACCTTC

j_call: TRBJ2-2
v_call: TRBV2
d_call: NA
clone_size: once
cdr3_aa: CASSTLGDTGELFF
cdr3_nt: TGTGCCAGCAGTACACTAGGGGACACCGGGGAGCTGTTTTTT

j_call: TRBJ2-1
v_call: TRBV6-1
d_call: NA
clone_size: NA
cdr3_aa: CASSESMGIEQFF
cdr3_nt: TGTGCCAGCAGTGAAAGTATGGGAATTGAGCAGTTCTTC

j_call: TRBJ2-7
v_call: TRBV4-1
d_call: TRBD2
clone_size: once
cdr3_aa: CASSSPGTRGPRGYYEQYF
cdr3_nt: TGCGCCAGCAGCTCGCCCGGGACTAGAGGGCCCCGAGGGTACTACGAGCAGTACTTC

j_call: TRBJ2-7
v_call: TRBV13
d_call: TRBD2
clone_size: NA
cdr3_aa: CASSETGLAYDEQYF
cdr3_nt: TGTGCCAGCAGCGAAACGGGACTAGCTTATGACGAGCAGTACTTC

j_call: TRBJ2-2
v_call: TRBV28
d_call: TRBD2
clone_size: NA
cdr3_aa: CASSFITLAGGPQNTGELFF
cdr3_nt: TGTGCCAGCAGTTTTATCACCCTAGCGGGAGGCCCTCAGAACACCGGGGAGCTGTTTTTT

j_call: TRBJ1-1
v_call: TRBV29-1
d_call: NA
clone_size: NA
cdr3_aa: CSVAPGTNTEAFF
cdr3_nt: TGCAGCGTTGCTCCAGGCACGAACACTGAAGCTTTCTTT

j_call: TRBJ1-1
v_call: TRBV9
d_call: NA
clone_size: NA
cdr3_aa: CASSVDWEAVSTEAFF
cdr3_nt: TGTGCCAGCAGCGTAGATTGGGAGGCGGTTAGCACTGAAGCTTTCTTT

j_call: TRBJ2-7
v_call: TRBV6-5
d_call: TRBD1
clone_size: NA
cdr3_aa: CASSRTGPYEQYF
cdr3_nt: TGTGCCAGCAGCCGGACAGGCCCCTACGAGCAGTACTTC

j_call: TRBJ2-2
v_call: TRBV27
d_call: TRBD2
clone_size: NA
cdr3_aa: CASSARGLADLSATGELFF
cdr3_nt: TGTGCCAGCAGTGCCCGGGGACTAGCGGACCTGTCGGCCACCGGGGAGCTGTTTTTT

j_call: TRBJ2-1
v_call: TRBV6-5
d_call: TRBD1
clone_size: NA
cdr3_aa: CASSYSGTGVGEQFF
cdr3_nt: TGTGCCAGCAGTTACTCTGGGACAGGGGTTGGTGAGCAGTTCTTC

j_call: TRBJ2-7
v_call: TRBV30
d_call: NA
clone_size: NA
cdr3_aa: CAWSPGNEQYF
cdr3_nt: TGTGCCTGGAGCCCAGGTAACGAGCAGTACTTC

j_call: TRBJ2-1
v_call: TRBV9
d_call: NA
clone_size: NA
cdr3_aa: CASSALVEGIEQFF
cdr3_nt: TGTGCCAGCAGCGCTTTGGTGGAGGGGATTGAGCAGTTCTTC

j_call: TRBJ2-1
v_call: TRBV5-1
d_call: NA
clone_size: NA
cdr3_aa: CASSLVDNEQFF
cdr3_nt: TGCGCCAGCAGCTTGGTGGACAATGAGCAGTTCTTC

j_call: TRBJ2-3
v_call: TRBV6-4
d_call: TRBD2
clone_size: NA
cdr3_aa: CASSLVAGGADTQYF
cdr3_nt: TGTGCCAGCAGCTTGGTAGCGGGAGGAGCAGATACGCAGTATTTT

j_call: TRBJ1-2
v_call: TRBV27
d_call: TRBD1
clone_size: NA
cdr3_aa: CASRPSGGSNYGYTF
cdr3_nt: TGTGCCAGCAGACCCTCAGGGGGGTCTAACTATGGCTACACCTTC

j_call: TRBJ1-1
v_call: TRBV19
d_call: TRBD1
clone_size: NA
cdr3_aa: CASSEGDSISPEAFF
cdr3_nt: TGTGCCAGTAGTGAGGGGGACAGTATCAGCCCTGAAGCTTTCTTT

j_call: TRBJ2-5
v_call: TRBV6-5
d_call: TRBD1
clone_size: NA
cdr3_aa: CASSSHGTGVQETQYF
cdr3_nt: TGTGCCAGCAGTTCCCATGGGACAGGGGTTCAGGAGACCCAGTACTTC

j_call: TRBJ2-5
v_call: TRBV9
d_call: NA
clone_size: NA
cdr3_aa: CASSAHSLETQYF
cdr3_nt: TGTGCCAGCAGCGCCCATTCGTTAGAGACCCAGTACTTC

j_call: TRBJ1-4
v_call: TRBV28
d_call: NA
clone_size: NA
cdr3_aa: CASSLWRGNEKLFF
cdr3_nt: TGTGCCAGCAGTTTATGGCGAGGTAATGAAAAACTGTTTTTT

j_call: TRBJ2-5
v_call: TRBV2
d_call: NA
clone_size: NA
cdr3_aa: CASTSGDGLQETQYF
cdr3_nt: TGTGCCAGCACATCGGGCGACGGCCTACAAGAGACCCAGTACTTC

j_call: TRBJ1-1
v_call: TRBV6-1
d_call: NA
clone_size: NA
cdr3_aa: CASSESGQTMNTEAFF
cdr3_nt: TGTGCCAGCAGTGAAAGTGGGCAGACTATGAACACTGAAGCTTTCTTT

j_call: TRBJ1-4
v_call: TRBV28
d_call: NA
clone_size: NA
cdr3_aa: CASSLGRVNEKLFF
cdr3_nt: TGTGCCAGCAGTTTGGGCAGGGTGAATGAAAAACTGTTTTTT

j_call: TRBJ2-7
v_call: TRBV14
d_call: NA
clone_size: NA
cdr3_aa: CASRHSGGTLEQYF
cdr3_nt: TGTGCCAGCAGACATTCGGGCGGGACCCTCGAGCAGTACTTC

j_call: TRBJ2-3
v_call: TRBV7-8
d_call: TRBD2
clone_size: NA
cdr3_aa: CASSLDSTGTKTDTQYF
cdr3_nt: TGTGCCAGCAGCTTAGACTCTACCGGGACTAAAACAGATACGCAGTATTTT

j_call: TRBJ2-2
v_call: TRBV6-5
d_call: TRBD1
clone_size: NA
cdr3_aa: CASSSPDRGQTGELFF
cdr3_nt: TGTGCCAGCAGTTCCCCGGACAGGGGGCAAACCGGGGAGCTGTTTTTT

j_call: TRBJ2-7
v_call: TRBV29-1
d_call: NA
clone_size: NA
cdr3_aa: CSVGEAGGEQYF
cdr3_nt: TGCAGCGTTGGGGAAGCGGGCGGCGAGCAGTACTTC

j_call: TRBJ1-2
v_call: TRBV27
d_call: NA
clone_size: NA
cdr3_aa: CASSETGRLHYGYTF
cdr3_nt: TGTGCCAGCAGTGAGACAGGCCGCTTACACTATGGCTACACCTTC

j_call: TRBJ1-2
v_call: TRBV4-1
d_call: NA
clone_size: NA
cdr3_aa: CASSQGRTASYGYTF
cdr3_nt: TGCGCCAGCAGCCAAGGGAGAACAGCATCCTATGGCTACACCTTC

j_call: TRBJ1-5
v_call: TRBV7-2
d_call: NA
clone_size: NA
cdr3_aa: CASSSAVGGNQPQHF
cdr3_nt: TGTGCCAGCAGCTCCGCCGTGGGCGGTAATCAGCCCCAGCATTTT

j_call: TRBJ2-7
v_call: TRBV29-1
d_call: TRBD2
clone_size: NA
cdr3_aa: CSARTSGNYEQYF
cdr3_nt: TGCAGCGCCCGGACTAGCGGGAACTACGAGCAGTACTTC

j_call: TRBJ2-3
v_call: TRBV28
d_call: TRBD2
clone_size: NA
cdr3_aa: CASSPAGGRTDTQYF
cdr3_nt: TGTGCCAGCAGCCCAGCGGGAGGCCGCACAGATACGCAGTATTTT

j_call: TRBJ1-1
v_call: TRBV15
d_call: NA
clone_size: NA
cdr3_aa: CAIGWGAGNTEAFF
cdr3_nt: TGTGCCATTGGATGGGGGGCTGGGAACACTGAAGCTTTCTTT

j_call: TRBJ2-6
v_call: TRBV10-1
d_call: NA
clone_size: NA
cdr3_aa: CASSRGQDRTSRANVLTF
cdr3_nt: TGCGCCAGCAGTAGGGGCCAAGATCGCACAAGTCGGGCCAACGTCCTGACTTTC

j_call: TRBJ1-1
v_call: TRBV29-1
d_call: TRBD1
clone_size: NA
cdr3_aa: CSGAQGSNTEAFF
cdr3_nt: TGCAGCGGTGCACAGGGGTCGAACACTGAAGCTTTCTTT

j_call: TRBJ2-3
v_call: TRBV29-1
d_call: TRBD1
clone_size: NA
cdr3_aa: CSVTGVTDTQYF
cdr3_nt: TGCAGCGTTACAGGGGTCACAGATACGCAGTATTTT

j_call: TRBJ2-1
v_call: TRBV28
d_call: NA
clone_size: NA
cdr3_aa: CASSYGGGGSFNEQFF
cdr3_nt: TGTGCCAGCAGTTACGGAGGAGGAGGTAGTTTCAATGAGCAGTTCTTC

j_call: TRBJ2-3
v_call: TRBV28
d_call: NA
clone_size: NA
cdr3_aa: CASTQPRGTDTQYF
cdr3_nt: TGTGCCAGCACCCAACCTCGGGGCACAGATACGCAGTATTTT